The 5 T cell receptor beta chains in this list originate from one sample, sequenced in a study of cytomegalovirus exposure and HLA in healthy donors. PCR was performed using 60 Vbeta and 13 Jbeta primers. The method was immunoSEQ multiplex PCR; TCRdb's version includes in-frame clones alone and lacks a portion of them. Of 140,000 or so clones in the sample, roughly 80% were seen once. The sequenced sample was PBMCs. The receptors were gathered from a woman between 35 and 50 years old in good health and CMV-seronegative.

The V call is TRBV18, the J call TRBJ1-3; D is undetermined. Looked up from germline, CDR1 is KGHSH and CDR2 is LQKENI. This CDR3 is built from 17 residues. V was pared by 3 bases and J by 0 bases, with 15 bases between. The CDR3 reads CASSPPRAADSGNTIYF. CDR3 nucleotides: TGTGCCAGCTCACCTCCTAGAGCAGCCGACTCTGGAAACACCATATATTTT.

The chain is built from TRBV5-6 and TRBJ2-7, with 8 positions matching TRBD2. This CDR3 is built from 14 residues. Looked up from germline, CDR1 is SGHDT and CDR2 is YYEEEE. V gave up 4 bases and J gave up 0 bases; unmatched junction bases: 3. This chain's CDR3 is CASSGSGSSYEQYF. The CDR3 coding sequence is TGTGCCAGCAGCGGAAGCGGGAGCTCCTACGAGCAGTACTTC.

V and J are TRBV10-1 and TRBJ2-1; 9 nucleotides line up with TRBD2. The germline V gene encodes CDR1 WNHNN and CDR2 SYGVQD (reference sequence). V was clipped by 0 bases and J by 9 bases; unmatched bases: 6. The CDR3 is made up of 15 amino acids. Here the CDR3 reads CASSESLLAGFEQFF. CDR3 DNA: TGCGCCAGCAGTGAGTCGTTACTAGCGGGTTTTGAGCAGTTCTTC.

The chain uses TRBV19 and TRBJ2-7, with 11 bases identical to TRBD2. Germline CDR1 reads LNHDA; CDR2 reads SQIVND (reference sequence). The CDR3 covers 17 residues. Trimming cost V 5 bases and J 0 bases; bases outside gene matches: 9. The DNA for the CDR3 is TGTGCCAGTAGTTCGACCTCCGGGACTAGCGGCTCCTACGAGCAGTACTTC. It translates to CASSSTSGTSGSYEQYF.

The chain has TRBV25-1 and TRBJ2-2; no reliable D call. The length of the CDR3 is 13 residues. CDR1 is MGHDK and CDR2 is SYGVNS in the germline V gene. The V end lost 0 bases, the J end lost 8 bases, and 7 bases lay between the germline ends. CDR3 sequence reads: CASSEYEEGELFF. The DNA of the CDR3 is TGTGCCAGCAGTGAATACGAGGAGGGGGAGCTGTTTTTT.